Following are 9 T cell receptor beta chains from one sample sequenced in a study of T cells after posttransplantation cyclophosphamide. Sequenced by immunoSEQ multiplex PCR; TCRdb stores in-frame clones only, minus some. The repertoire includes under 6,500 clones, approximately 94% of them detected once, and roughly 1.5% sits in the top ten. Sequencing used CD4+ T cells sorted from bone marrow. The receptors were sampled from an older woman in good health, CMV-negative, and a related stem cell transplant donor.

This CDR3 is CASSFGGETQYF. In DNA form, the CDR3 reads TGTGCCAGCAGCTTTGGCGGGGAGACCCAGTACTTC. The chain uses TRBV7-9 and TRBJ2-5; the D gene is possibly TRBD2 (5 bases). There are 12 residues in the CDR3. The germline V and J ends were trimmed by 3 bases and 5 bases, with 7 bases remaining between them. Germline V gene data show CDR1 as SEHNR and CDR2 as FQNEAQ (reference sequence). Combining the CDR3 with reference TRBV7-9 and TRBJ2-5 gives the whole variable domain DTGVSQNPRHKITKRGQNVTFRCDPISEHNRLYWYRQTLGQGPEFLTYFQNEAQLEKSRLLSDRFSAERPKGSFSTLEIQRTEQGDSAMYLCASSFGGETQYFGPGTRLLVL.

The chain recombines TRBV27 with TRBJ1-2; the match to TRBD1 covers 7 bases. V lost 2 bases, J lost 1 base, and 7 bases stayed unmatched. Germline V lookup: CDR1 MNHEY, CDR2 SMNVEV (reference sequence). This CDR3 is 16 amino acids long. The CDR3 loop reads CASSLRGDSLNYGYTF. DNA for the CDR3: TGTGCCAGCAGTTTAAGGGGGGACAGCCTTAACTATGGCTACACCTTC.

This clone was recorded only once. The CDR3 loop reads CASSQALGTGRNEQFF. The CDR3 DNA follows: TGTGCCAGCAGCCAAGCCCTCGGGACAGGGAGGAATGAGCAGTTCTTC. The chain employs TRBV4-2 and TRBJ2-1, with 9 bases matching TRBD1. Looked up from germline, CDR1 is LGHNA and CDR2 is YNFKEQ. V shed 1 base, J shed 7 bases, and the junction held 8 bases outside the gene matches. This CDR3 is built from 16 residues.

The CDR3 is CASRINDRSNQPQHF. The CDR3 DNA is TGTGCCAGCAGGATCAACGACAGAAGCAATCAGCCCCAGCATTTT. The genes are TRBV6-1 and TRBJ1-5, with a possible D match to TRBD1 (5 bases). Germline lookup yields CDR1 MNHNS and CDR2 SASEGT. V shed 6 bases and J shed 1 base, with 13 bases lying between them. The CDR3 sequence is 15 residues long.

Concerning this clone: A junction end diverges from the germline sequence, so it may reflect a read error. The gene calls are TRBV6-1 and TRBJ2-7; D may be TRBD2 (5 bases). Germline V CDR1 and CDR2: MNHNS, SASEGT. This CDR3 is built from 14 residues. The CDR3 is CASSEAGSAWELYF. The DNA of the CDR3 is TGTGCCAGCAGTGAAGCCGGCTCCGCGTGGGAGCTGTACTTC.

The CDR3 DNA reads TGTGCCAGCAGCGGCGGGGGAGAGCAGCCCCAGCATTTT. Its protein is CASSGGGEQPQHF. The chain couples TRBV7-9 to TRBJ1-5; tentative D call: TRBD1 (5 bases). V was pared by 5 bases and J by 7 bases, with 12 bases between. Germline values: CDR1 SEHNR, CDR2 FQNEAQ (reference sequence). The CDR3 is made up of 13 amino acids.

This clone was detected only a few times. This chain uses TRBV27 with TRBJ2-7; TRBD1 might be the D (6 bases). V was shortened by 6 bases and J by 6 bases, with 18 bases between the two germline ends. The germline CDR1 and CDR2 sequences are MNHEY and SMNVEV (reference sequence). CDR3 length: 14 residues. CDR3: CASRQDRLIGEQYV. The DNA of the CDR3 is TGTGCCAGCAGACAAGACAGGTTAATTGGCGAGCAGTACGTC.

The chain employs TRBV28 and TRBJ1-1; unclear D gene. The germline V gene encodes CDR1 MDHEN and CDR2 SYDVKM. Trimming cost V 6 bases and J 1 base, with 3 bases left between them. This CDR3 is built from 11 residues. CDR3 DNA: TGTGCCAGCAGACAGAACACTGAAGCTTTCTTT. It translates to CASRQNTEAFF.

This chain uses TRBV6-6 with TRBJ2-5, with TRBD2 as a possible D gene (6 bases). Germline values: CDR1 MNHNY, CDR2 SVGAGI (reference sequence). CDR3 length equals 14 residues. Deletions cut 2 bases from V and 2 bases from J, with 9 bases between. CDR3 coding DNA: TGTGCCAGCAGTTACAGGAGGGGTCAAGAGACCCAGTACTTC. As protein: CASSYRRGQETQYF.